The clone carrying this T cell receptor (beta chain) showed up just once. CDR1 and CDR2 from the germline V gene are SQVTM and ANQGSEA. This CDR3 is built from 13 residues. V dropped 3 bases and J dropped 2 bases, with 10 bases sitting between them. Sequencing used immunoSEQ multiplex PCR; TCRdb keeps in-frame clones, though not all of them. This sample carries hundreds of thousands of clones, 86% of them seen once, and the ten largest clones take under 2%. This record belongs to a study of blood T cell repertoires in COVID-19. At the level of the study: Sites in the United States, Italy and Spain provided acute and convalescent COVID-19 samples. T cells, B-cell-depleted T cells, or PBMCs supplied cDNA or gDNA.

Sequenced input: peripheral blood. This chain links TRBV29-1 with TRBJ1-2; possible D gene TRBD1, 5 bases. The origin of this receptor is a woman between 55 and 75 years old who had recovered from COVID-19. CDR3 sequence reads: CSVDSRGNYGYTF. The CDR3 DNA reads TGCAGCGTTGACTCTCGGGGGAACTATGGCTACACCTTC.